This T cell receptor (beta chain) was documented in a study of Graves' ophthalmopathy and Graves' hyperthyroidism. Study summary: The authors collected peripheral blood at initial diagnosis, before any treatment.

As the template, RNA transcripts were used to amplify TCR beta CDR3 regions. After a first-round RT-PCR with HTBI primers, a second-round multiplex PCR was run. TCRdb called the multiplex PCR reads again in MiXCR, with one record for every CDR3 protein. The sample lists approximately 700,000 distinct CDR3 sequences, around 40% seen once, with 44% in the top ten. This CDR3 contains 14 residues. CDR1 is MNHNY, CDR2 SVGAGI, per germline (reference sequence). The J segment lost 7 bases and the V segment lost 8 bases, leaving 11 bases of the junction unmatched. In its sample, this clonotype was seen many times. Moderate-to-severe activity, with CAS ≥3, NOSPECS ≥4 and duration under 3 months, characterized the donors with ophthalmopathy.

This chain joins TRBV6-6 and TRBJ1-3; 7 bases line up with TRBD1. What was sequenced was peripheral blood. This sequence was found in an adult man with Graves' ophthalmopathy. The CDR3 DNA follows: TGTGCCAGCCTCACAGACAGGGCCAGGAACACCATATATTTT. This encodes CASLTDRARNTIYF.